This T cell receptor (beta chain) was observed in a study of regulatory dendritic cells for organ transplantation. The CDR3 contains 14 residues. Germline V gene sequence: CDR1 MDHEN, CDR2 SYDVKM. Deletions cut 3 bases from V and 1 base from J, with 8 bases between. Study outcomes and limitations: Naive CD4+ and CD8+ repertoires were highly diverse; memory CD8+ was most oligoclonal.

Concerning this clone itself: Its antigen is undetermined.

Sequencing was performed with immunoSEQ multiplex PCR; in TCRdb, only in-frame clones are kept and a portion is missing. The table lists almost 35,000 clones, roughly 91% of them singletons. Naive CD45RA+ and memory CD45RO+ CD4+ or CD8+ T cells were FACS-sorted. This rearrangement joins TRBV28 to TRBJ2-3, with D unclear. The clonotype originates from a human donor in good health. What was sequenced was naive CD4+ T cells from blood. Subset defined: CD45RA+ naive T cells. CDR3: CASSLRIRTDTQYF. CDR3 nucleotide sequence: TGTGCCAGCAGTTTGCGAATACGCACAGATACGCAGTATTTT.